This T cell receptor (beta chain) derives from a study of technical replicates of blood from a handful of donors. Using immunoSEQ multiplex PCR, the repertoire was profiled, and TCRdb retains in-frame clones only, with some absent. The repertoire holds about 88,000 clones, with 94% as singletons. The CDR3 spans 16 residues. Germline assignment: CDR1 SGDLS and CDR2 YYNGEE. V lost 4 bases, J lost 0 bases, and 6 bases stayed unmatched. J is TRBJ2-1 and V is TRBV9, with 8 bases fitting TRBD2. The sequence derives from a human donor in good health. The sequencing input was T cells isolated from PBMCs. The CDR3 DNA reads as TGTGCCAGCAGCAAAACGGGGGGGAGCTCCTACAATGAGCAGTTCTTC. This codes for CASSKTGGSSYNEQFF.